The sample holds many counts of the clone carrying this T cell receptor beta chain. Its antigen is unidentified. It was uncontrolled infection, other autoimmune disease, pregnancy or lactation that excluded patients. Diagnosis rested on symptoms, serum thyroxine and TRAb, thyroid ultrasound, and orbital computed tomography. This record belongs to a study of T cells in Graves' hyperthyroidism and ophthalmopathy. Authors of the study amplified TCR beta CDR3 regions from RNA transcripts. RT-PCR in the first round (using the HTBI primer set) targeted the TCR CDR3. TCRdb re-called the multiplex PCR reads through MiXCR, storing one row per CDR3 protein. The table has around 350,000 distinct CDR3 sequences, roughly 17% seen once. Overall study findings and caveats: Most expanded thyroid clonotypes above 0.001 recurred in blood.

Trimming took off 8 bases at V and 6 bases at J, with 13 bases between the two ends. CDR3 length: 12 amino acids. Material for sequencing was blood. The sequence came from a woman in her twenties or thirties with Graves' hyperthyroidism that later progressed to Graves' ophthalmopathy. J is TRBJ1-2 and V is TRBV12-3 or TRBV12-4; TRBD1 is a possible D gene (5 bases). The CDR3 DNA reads TGTGCCAGCTCCCAGGGCTTTGATGGCTACACCTTC. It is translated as CASSQGFDGYTF.